These 2 T cell receptor beta chains share one sample of origin, sequenced in a study of cytomegalovirus exposure and HLA in healthy donors. Clones were read by immunoSEQ multiplex PCR, and TCRdb kept only the in-frame ones, dropping some. Found here are fewer than 200,000 clones, around 92% of them singletons; the top ten hold 10% to 13%. The sequenced sample consisted of PBMCs. The receptor set was obtained from a woman aged 18-29 years in good health and CMV-seropositive.

The sample holds a few counts of this clone. V is TRBV11-1 and J is TRBJ1-5; 7 nucleotides agree with TRBD1. Germline V CDR1 and CDR2: SGHAT, FQDESV (reference sequence). The CDR3 length is 13 residues. Germline trimming cut 3 bases from V and 5 bases from J; bases unmatched to any gene: 1. CDR3 sequence: CASSFDRDQPQHF. As DNA, the CDR3 is TGTGCCAGCAGCTTCGACAGGGATCAGCCCCAGCATTTT.

The chain carries TRBV15 and TRBJ1-3; a possible D gene is TRBD1 (5 bases). V lost 0 bases and J 0 bases, leaving 12 bases between the germline ends. Germline values: CDR1 LNHNV, CDR2 YYDKDF (reference sequence). The CDR3 sequence is 17 residues long. The CDR3 spells CATSRDRGGGSGNTIYF. The CDR3 bases are TGTGCCACCAGCAGAGATCGAGGCGGGGGCTCTGGAAACACCATATATTTT.